The rows below give T cell receptor beta chains drawn from one sample of a study of T cell responses to AZD1222 COVID-19 vaccine. Sequencing used immunoSEQ multiplex PCR; TCRdb keeps in-frame clones, though not all of them. The table shows 150,000 to 200,000 clones, with approximately 90% occurring only once. Sequenced material: peripheral blood, taken on day 0 of AZD1222 vaccination. The receptors here all came from an adult in good health. Each CDR3 is given with its conserved first and last residue. The D gene is left open where the match is weak. Clone size is not always given. Where it is, it says once, few, many or a class for expanded clones.

V gene	D gene	J gene	clone size	CDR3 DNA	CDR3 protein
TRBV9	TRBD1	TRBJ1-2	NA	TGTGCCAGCAGCGCGGGGACAGGGAATGGCTACACCTTC	CASSAGTGNGYTF
TRBV19	TRBD1	TRBJ1-6	once	TGTGCCAGTAGAGACAGGGGGCTATTGAATTCACCCCTCCACTTT	CASRDRGLLNSPLHF
TRBV3-1/TRBV3-2	TRBD1	TRBJ2-7	once	TGTGCCAGCAGCCCGGGACAGGGGTCCTACGAGCAGTACTTC	CASSPGQGSYEQYF
TRBV18	NA	TRBJ2-7	NA	TGTGCCAGCTCACCACTCCAAAACCCGGTTTACGAGCAGTACTTC	CASSPLQNPVYEQYF
TRBV4-1	TRBD1	TRBJ2-7	NA	TGCGCCAGCAGCCAAGAGACAGGGACCTACGAGCAGTACTTC	CASSQETGTYEQYF
TRBV27	NA	TRBJ1-2	NA	TGTGCCAGCAACAGGTATCGAGGGGATCTGCGCTACACCTTC	CASNRYRGDLRYTF
TRBV6-5	TRBD1	TRBJ1-1	NA	TGTGCCAGCAGCACAGGGGTTACTGAAGCTTTCTTT	CASSTGVTEAFF
TRBV4-2	TRBD1	TRBJ2-2	many	TGTGCCAGCGGACGGAGACAGGGATACACCGGGGAGCTGTTTTTT	CASGRRQGYTGELFF
TRBV14	NA	TRBJ1-6	few	TGTGCCAGCAGCCACCTCTCGGAGGGATCACCCCTCCACTTT	CASSHLSEGSPLHF
TRBV5-6	NA	TRBJ2-7	NA	TGTGCCAGCAGCGCGGTCGGGGGCTCGCCCTACGAGCAGTACTTC	CASSAVGGSPYEQYF
TRBV9	NA	TRBJ2-2	NA	TGTGCCAGCAGCCCCGGGGGCACCGGGGAGCTGTTTTTT	CASSPGGTGELFF
TRBV6-2/TRBV6-3	NA	TRBJ1-2	once	TGTGCCAGCAGTTACTCGCGGGGGAACTATGGCTACACCTTC	CASSYSRGNYGYTF
TRBV6-5	TRBD1	TRBJ2-7	NA	TGTGCCAGCAGTTACTACGACAGGGGGCGGTACGAGCAGTACTTC	CASSYYDRGRYEQYF
TRBV5-6	TRBD1	TRBJ2-6	NA	TGTGCCAGCAGCTGGGGACAGGGGGGAAGCTCTGGGGCCAACGTCCTGACTTTC	CASSWGQGGSSGANVLTF
TRBV6-5	TRBD1	TRBJ2-7	NA	TGTGCCAGCAGTCGCCCGGGACAGGTCACCTACGAGCAGTACTTC	CASSRPGQVTYEQYF
TRBV9	TRBD1	TRBJ1-3	NA	TGTGCCAGCAGCCTCTCAGAGGGACAGGGAAACACCATATATTTT	CASSLSEGQGNTIYF
TRBV11-2	NA	TRBJ1-2	NA	TGTGCCAGCAGCTTAGGCGACAGGATAAAGGATGGCTACACCTTC	CASSLGDRIKDGYTF
TRBV7-9	NA	TRBJ1-5	NA	TGTGCCAGCAGCCCCGTGGCGCACAATCAGCCCCAGCATTTT	CASSPVAHNQPQHF
TRBV27	TRBD1	TRBJ1-5	NA	TGTGCCAGCAGTGAATACGGGACAGGGGGCTATCAGCCCCAGCATTTT	CASSEYGTGGYQPQHF
TRBV27	TRBD1	TRBJ1-5	NA	TGTGCCAGCAGTTCAACAGGGGTGCCGAATCAGCCCCAGCATTTT	CASSSTGVPNQPQHF
TRBV13	NA	TRBJ1-4	NA	TGTGCCAGCAGCCCTCGGACAGCAACTAATGAAAAACTGTTTTTT	CASSPRTATNEKLFF
TRBV6-5	NA	TRBJ1-1	once	TGTGCCAGCAGTTACCCCGGCGGCACTGAAGCTTTCTTT	CASSYPGGTEAFF
TRBV14	NA	TRBJ1-1	NA	TGTGCCAGCAGCCAATTGCCCGGGCCGAACACTGAAGCTTTCTTT	CASSQLPGPNTEAFF
TRBV6-5	NA	TRBJ1-2	NA	TGTGCCAGCAGTAAAACCCAGGTGGGCGGCTACACCTTC	CASSKTQVGGYTF
TRBV6-2/TRBV6-3	TRBD1	TRBJ2-5	NA	TGTGCCAGCAGTTCCCTTATTACGACAGGGTACCAAGAGACCCAGTACTTC	CASSSLITTGYQETQYF
TRBV27	NA	TRBJ2-7	NA	TGTGCCAGCAGAGGGGACGGCCTCTCCTACGAGCAGTACTTC	CASRGDGLSYEQYF
TRBV5-6	NA	TRBJ2-7	NA	TGTGCCAGCAGCTTATCCGGACGGTACGAGCAGTACTTC	CASSLSGRYEQYF
TRBV2	NA	TRBJ1-4	once	TGTGCCAGCAGTGAAGCACGGGACAAACTGTTTTTT	CASSEARDKLFF
TRBV6-4	NA	TRBJ2-6	NA	TGTGCCAGCAGTGCTGACGAGGGCTCTGGGGCCAACGTCCTGACTTTC	CASSADEGSGANVLTF
TRBV6-5	NA	TRBJ1-3	NA	TGTGCCAGCATACCCTTCGGGCCTGGAAACACCATATATTTT	CASIPFGPGNTIYF
TRBV11-2	NA	TRBJ2-1	once	TGTGCCAGCAGCCCCAACGGTGAGCGGGACAATGAGCAGTTCTTC	CASSPNGERDNEQFF
TRBV5-5	TRBD1	TRBJ2-2	NA	TGTGCCAGCAGCTTGGCGGGACAGGGAATCGGGGAGCTGTTTTTT	CASSLAGQGIGELFF
TRBV4-1	NA	TRBJ2-7	NA	TGCGCCAGCACCCCAGGGGCAGGGAGTGTTTACGAGCAGTACTTC	CASTPGAGSVYEQYF
TRBV15	NA	TRBJ1-3	few	TGTGCCACCAGCAGAGATCGTCGGGACCAAGGAAACACCATATATTTT	CATSRDRRDQGNTIYF
TRBV10-3	TRBD1	TRBJ2-7	NA	TGTGCCATCAGTGACTTGGCCAGGGGGCGGAATGAGCAGTACTTC	CAISDLARGRNEQYF
TRBV2	NA	TRBJ2-2	NA	TGTGCCAGCAGTGAACGGCTCGGGGGAACCGGGGAGCTGTTTTTT	CASSERLGGTGELFF
TRBV4-2	NA	TRBJ1-5	NA	TGTGCCAGCAGCCAAGACAAGGGAACAAATCAGCCCCAGCATTTT	CASSQDKGTNQPQHF
TRBV27	NA	TRBJ1-2	NA	TGTGCCAGCAGGGTGACAGGCAACTATGGCTACACCTTC	CASRVTGNYGYTF
TRBV6-1	NA	TRBJ2-7	NA	TGTGCCAGCAGTGAAGGTCCCAGTTCCTCCTACGAGCAGTACTTC	CASSEGPSSSYEQYF
TRBV13	TRBD1	TRBJ1-3	NA	TGTGCCAGCAGCGACTCGACAGGGGGCTTAGGAAACACCATATATTTT	CASSDSTGGLGNTIYF
TRBV5-4	NA	TRBJ1-2	NA	TGTGCCAGCAGCCATGACAGCATCTATGGCTACACCTTC	CASSHDSIYGYTF
TRBV11-3	NA	TRBJ2-5	NA	TGTGCCAGCAGCTTCCGGGACGGGGAGACCCAGTACTTC	CASSFRDGETQYF
TRBV7-7	NA	TRBJ1-1	NA	TGTGCTAGCAGCCTAAGGGAGAACACTGAAGCTTTCTTT	CASSLRENTEAFF
TRBV7-9	NA	TRBJ2-1	NA	TGTGCCAGCAGCTCCACTTTAGCGAGCTCCTACAATGAGCAGTTCTTC	CASSSTLASSYNEQFF